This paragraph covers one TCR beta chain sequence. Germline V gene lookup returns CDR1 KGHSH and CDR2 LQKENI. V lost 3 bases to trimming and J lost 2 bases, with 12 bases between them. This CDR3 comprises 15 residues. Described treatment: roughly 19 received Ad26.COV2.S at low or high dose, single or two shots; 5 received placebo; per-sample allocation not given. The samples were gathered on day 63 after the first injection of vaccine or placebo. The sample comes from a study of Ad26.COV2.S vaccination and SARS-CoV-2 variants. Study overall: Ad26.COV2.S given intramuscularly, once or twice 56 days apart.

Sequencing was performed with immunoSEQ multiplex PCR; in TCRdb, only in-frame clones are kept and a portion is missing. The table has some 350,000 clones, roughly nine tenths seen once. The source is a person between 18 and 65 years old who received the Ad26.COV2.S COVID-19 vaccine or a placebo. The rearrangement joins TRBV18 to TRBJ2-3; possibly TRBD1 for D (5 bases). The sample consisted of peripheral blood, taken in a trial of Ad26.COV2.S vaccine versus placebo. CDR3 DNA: TGTGCCAGCTCACCGGGCAGGGCCTCCACAGATACGCAGTATTTT. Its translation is CASSPGRASTDTQYF.